This T cell receptor beta chain was documented in a study of molecular identifiers for immune sequencing clone quantification. Study-level points and caveats: Sizes of highly expanded clones could be underestimated through identical TCRs sharing a barcode.

As CD8+CD4-CCR7+CD45RA+ cells, naive CD8 T cells were sorted. Of note for this clonotype: Its antigen is as yet unknown. An end of the junction does not agree with germline; a read error may underlie this.

From the PCR reads, TCRdb called clonotypes with MiXCR, one entry per CDR3 protein. The sample has about 54,000 distinct CDR3 sequences, around 27% seen once. The CDR3 has 15 residues. Per the germline V gene, CDR1 is SGHVS and CDR2 is FQNEAQ. The rearrangement uses TRBV7-8 and TRBJ2-3, with D maybe TRBD2 (6 bases). The sample consisted of naive CD8+ T cells from blood, with Jurkat cell RNA spiked in. The subset denotes: FACS-sorted CD8+CD4-CCR7+CD45RA+ naive T cells. The sequence was obtained from a human donor in good health. Some libraries in this study had Jurkat cell RNA spiked in. In DNA form, the CDR3 reads TGTGCCAGCAGCCGGTGGGGGGTGGGCACAGATATGCAGTATTTT. Translating it yields CASSRWGVGTDMQYF.